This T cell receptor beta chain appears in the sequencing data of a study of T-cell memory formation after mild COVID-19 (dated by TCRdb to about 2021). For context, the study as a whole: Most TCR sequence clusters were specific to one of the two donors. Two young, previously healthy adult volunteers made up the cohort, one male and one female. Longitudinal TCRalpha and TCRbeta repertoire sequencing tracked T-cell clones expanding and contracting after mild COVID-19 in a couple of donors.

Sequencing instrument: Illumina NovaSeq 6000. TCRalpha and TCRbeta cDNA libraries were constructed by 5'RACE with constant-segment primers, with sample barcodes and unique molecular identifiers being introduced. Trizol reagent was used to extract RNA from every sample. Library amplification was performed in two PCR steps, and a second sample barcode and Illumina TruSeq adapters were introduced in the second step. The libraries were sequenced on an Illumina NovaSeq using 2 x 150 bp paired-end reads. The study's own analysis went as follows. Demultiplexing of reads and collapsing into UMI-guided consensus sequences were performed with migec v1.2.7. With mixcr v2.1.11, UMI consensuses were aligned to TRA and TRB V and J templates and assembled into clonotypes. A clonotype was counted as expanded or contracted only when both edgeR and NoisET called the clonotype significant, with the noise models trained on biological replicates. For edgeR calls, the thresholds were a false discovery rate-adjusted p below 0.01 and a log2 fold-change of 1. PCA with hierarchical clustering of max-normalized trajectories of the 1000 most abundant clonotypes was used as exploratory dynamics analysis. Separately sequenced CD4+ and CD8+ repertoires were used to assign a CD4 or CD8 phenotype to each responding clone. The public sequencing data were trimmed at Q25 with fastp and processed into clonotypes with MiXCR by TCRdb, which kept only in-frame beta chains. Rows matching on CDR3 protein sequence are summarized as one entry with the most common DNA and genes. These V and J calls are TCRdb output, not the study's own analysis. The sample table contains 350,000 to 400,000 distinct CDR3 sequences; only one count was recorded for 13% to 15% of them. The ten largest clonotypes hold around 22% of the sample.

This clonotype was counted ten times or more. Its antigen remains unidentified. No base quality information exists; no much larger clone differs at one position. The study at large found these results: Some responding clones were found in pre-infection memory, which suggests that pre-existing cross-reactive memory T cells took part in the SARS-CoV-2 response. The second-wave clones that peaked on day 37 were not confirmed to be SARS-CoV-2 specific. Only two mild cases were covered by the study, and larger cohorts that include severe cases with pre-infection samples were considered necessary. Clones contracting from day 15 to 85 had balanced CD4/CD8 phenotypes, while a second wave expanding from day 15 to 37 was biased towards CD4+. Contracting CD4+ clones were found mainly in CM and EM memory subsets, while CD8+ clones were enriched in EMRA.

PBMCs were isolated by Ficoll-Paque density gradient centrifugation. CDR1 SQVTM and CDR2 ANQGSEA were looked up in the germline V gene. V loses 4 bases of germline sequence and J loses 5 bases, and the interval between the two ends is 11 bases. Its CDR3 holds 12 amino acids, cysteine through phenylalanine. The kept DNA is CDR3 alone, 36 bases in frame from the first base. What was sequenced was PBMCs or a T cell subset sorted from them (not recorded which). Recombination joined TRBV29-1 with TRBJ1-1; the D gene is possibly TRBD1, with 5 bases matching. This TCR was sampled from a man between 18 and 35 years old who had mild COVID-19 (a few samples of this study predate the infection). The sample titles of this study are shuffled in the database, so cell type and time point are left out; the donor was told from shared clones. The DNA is TGCAGCGTTGGTCAGGGAGATACTGAAGCTTTCTTT. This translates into CSVGQGDTEAFF. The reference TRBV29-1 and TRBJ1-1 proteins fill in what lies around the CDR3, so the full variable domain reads SAVISQKPSRDICQRGTSLTIQCQVDSQVTMMFWYRQQPGQSLTLIATANQGSEATYESGFVIDKFPISRPNLTFSTLTVSNMSPEDSSIYLCSVGQGDTEAFFGQGTRLTVV.